The present TCR beta chain was sequenced within a study of blood T cell repertoires in COVID-19. CDR1 and CDR2 (germline): LGHNA, YNFKEQ. CDR3 size: 15 residues. V lost 3 bases and J 4 bases, leaving 13 bases between the germline ends. Assay: immunoSEQ multiplex PCR; the TCRdb copy retains only in-frame clones and omits some. The table has roughly 120,000 clones, around 84% seen once. The chain uses TRBV4-2 and TRBJ2-4, with a tentative D call TRBD2 (6 bases). What was sequenced was peripheral blood. The sequence derives from a human donor in a cohort sampled during active COVID-19. CDR3 DNA sequence: TGTGCCAGCAGCCAGCCCCGGGACTCGAAAAACATTCAGTACTTC. Its protein product is CASSQPRDSKNIQYF.